This TCR beta chain came from a study of cytomegalovirus exposure and HLA in healthy donors. Donors in the study were healthy people who gave bone marrow. PCR employed 60 Vbeta and 13 Jbeta primers. Clones were read by immunoSEQ multiplex PCR, and TCRdb kept only the in-frame ones, dropping some. In the table there are roughly 160,000 clones, almost 80% of which are singletons. Study-wide findings and caveats: A missense DCLRE1C variant was associated with V- and J-gene trimming of TCR beta chains in a later analysis, and an independent cohort replicated the association. Later analysis showed most CMV-associated TCR beta chains appearing HLA-restricted.

Note on this clone: What it recognizes is unknown.

Source material: PBMCs. This receptor was taken from a man aged 25 to 45 in good health and CMV-seronegative.

Written as DNA, the CDR3 is TGTGCCAGCAGCCCCGGGGACAGGGTAGGCAATGAGCAGTTCTTC. Protein product: CASSPGDRVGNEQFF. V usage is TRBV9 and J usage is TRBJ2-1; 9 bases fit TRBD1. The CDR3 runs 15 residues. The trim removed 4 bases at V and 6 bases at J, leaving 8 bases unmatched. The germline V gene encodes CDR1 SGDLS and CDR2 YYNGEE.